The source of this T cell receptor (beta chain) is a study of blood T cells in healthy people across ages (dated by TCRdb to the mid-2010s). Describing the broader study: In model experiments, template switching captured about one uniquely barcoded TCR beta cDNA molecule for every two T cells. To avoid experimental bias, donors of different ages were distributed randomly across sequencing lanes. Using the same blood draw, the study looked at two additional independent replicas of 1 million unique cDNA reads for two donors, one aged 18 to 30 and the other aged 80 or older. Using deep sequencing normalized with unique cDNA molecular identifiers, the study measured how TCR beta repertoire diversity changes with age. Four age groups were formed from the donors: young (average roughly 16 years), middle-aged (approximately 41), aged (under 70) and long-lived (82). Overall study results and their limits: As age increased, observed TCR beta diversity per million T cells dropped in a roughly linear way, and a significant reduction was already evident by age around 41. Because the CMV infection status of the donors was unknown, age-related changes in expanded clonotypes may potentially have been confounded. Compared with the aged group, more naive CD4+ T cells, fewer expanded clones and increased TCR diversity were shown by the long-lived group, suggesting age selection. A strong correlation was found between observed TCR beta diversity and the percentage of naive T cells measured by flow cytometry. Estimates of total diversity based on one million sequenced T cells were considered lower bounds and underestimates. Since profiling was done on bulk unsorted PBMCs, naive and antigen-experienced compartments could not be conclusively compared.

The 39 donors, aged roughly 6 to 95 years, were systemically healthy Caucasian individuals from Russia. Each donor gave 8 to 10 milliliters of peripheral blood, collected into EDTA-treated Vacutainer tubes. Ficoll-Paque density-gradient centrifugation was used to isolate PBMCs, with at least 7 million obtained per sample. Total RNA was extracted from PBMCs with Trizol reagent, with at least 6 micrograms obtained per sample. For every donor, an aliquot of PBMCs went through flow cytometry to measure the percentages of naive CD45RAhigh/CD27high T cells. Receptor amplification or capture employed 5' RACE. Sequenced using an Illumina HiSeq 2500. The second PCR ran for about 7 to 11 cycles and used a J-beta primer mix along with a sample-barcoded 5' primer. A template-switch 5' adaptor carrying 12 random nucleotides introduced a unique molecular identifier onto each TCR beta cDNA molecule. Each sample yielded at least 2.5 million CDR3-containing paired-end reads. First-strand cDNA synthesis was performed from all RNA using the Mint cDNA synthesis kit, with priming by a TRBC-specific oligonucleotide. All cDNA was treated with uracil-DNA glycosylase and then went through a first 18-cycle PCR with the universal primers M1SS and BC2_uni_R. As for the original processing: Each sample was normalized by randomly selecting 1 million high-quality reads, each carrying a distinct molecular identifier. Reads with shared molecular identifiers were discarded instead of being binned into consensus sequences. MiTCR, with a Q25 quality threshold and the strictest error-elimination algorithm, was used for CDR3 identification, clonotype clustering and error correction. Lower-bound total TCR beta diversity was estimated with a nonparametric unseen species model using Euler transformation. The raw public data were reprocessed by TCRdb itself: fastp quality trimming at Q25, MiXCR clonotype calling, in-frame beta chains only. Rows merge per CDR3 protein into single entries with the most common DNA and genes. What appears here as the V and J calls and clone size reflects TCRdb's work, not the paper's. This sample comprises some 1.7 million distinct CDR3 sequences, 28% of them detected only once. The top ten hold more than 6% of the sample.

As encoded in the germline V gene, CDR1 is SGHRS while CDR2 is YFSETQ. Compared with germline, V lacks 2 bases and J lacks 0 bases; bases without a gene match: 5. The CDR3 sequence holds 17 residues, the cysteine and phenylalanine included. Left in the record is the CDR3 DNA by itself, 51 bases read in frame from the first base. In regard to this clonotype: The clone's antigen remains unknown. Per-base quality was not reported, and no clone a single base away is much larger than it.

The receptor was derived from a woman aged 25 to 45 in good health. The sample comprised blood. The chain couples TRBV5-1 to TRBJ2-2; 9 central nucleotides agree with TRBD1. The sequence in DNA is TGCGCCAGCAGCTTACTGACAGGGGGTGCGAACACCGGGGAGCTGTTTTTT. It translates as CASSLLTGGANTGELFF.